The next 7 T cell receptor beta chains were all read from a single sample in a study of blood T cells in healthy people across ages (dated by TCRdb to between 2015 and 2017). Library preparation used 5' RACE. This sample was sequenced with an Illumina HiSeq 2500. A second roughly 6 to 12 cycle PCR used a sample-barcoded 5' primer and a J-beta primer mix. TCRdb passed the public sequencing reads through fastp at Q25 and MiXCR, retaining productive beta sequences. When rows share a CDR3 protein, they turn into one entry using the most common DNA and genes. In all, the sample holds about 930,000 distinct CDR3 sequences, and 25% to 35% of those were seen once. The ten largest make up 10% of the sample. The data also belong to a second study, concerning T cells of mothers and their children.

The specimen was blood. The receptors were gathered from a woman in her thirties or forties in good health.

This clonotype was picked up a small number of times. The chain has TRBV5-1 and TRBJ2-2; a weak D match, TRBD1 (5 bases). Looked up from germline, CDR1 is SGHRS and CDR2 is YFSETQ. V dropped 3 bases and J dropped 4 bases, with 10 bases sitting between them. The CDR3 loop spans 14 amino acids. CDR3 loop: CASSYYRFTGELFF. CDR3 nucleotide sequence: TGCGCCAGCAGCTACTACAGGTTCACCGGGGAGCTGTTTTTT.

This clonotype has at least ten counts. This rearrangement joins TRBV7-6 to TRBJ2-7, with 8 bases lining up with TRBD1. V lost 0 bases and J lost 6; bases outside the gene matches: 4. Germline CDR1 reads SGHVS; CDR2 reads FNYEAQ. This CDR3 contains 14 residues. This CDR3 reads CASSLADRVAEQYF. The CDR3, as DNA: TGTGCCAGCAGCTTAGCGGACAGGGTAGCCGAGCAGTACTTC.

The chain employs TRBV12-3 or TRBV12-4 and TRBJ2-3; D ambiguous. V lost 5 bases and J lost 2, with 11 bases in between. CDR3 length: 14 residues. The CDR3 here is CASSPSPITDTQYF. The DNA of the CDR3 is TGTGCCAGCAGTCCTAGTCCGATCACAGATACGCAGTATTTT.

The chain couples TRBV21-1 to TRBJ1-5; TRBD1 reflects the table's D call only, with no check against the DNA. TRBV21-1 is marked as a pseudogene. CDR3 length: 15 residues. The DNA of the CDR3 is TGTGCCAGCAGCAAAGGGACAGGGGTTAATCAGCCCCAGCATTTT. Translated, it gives CASSKGTGVNQPQHF.

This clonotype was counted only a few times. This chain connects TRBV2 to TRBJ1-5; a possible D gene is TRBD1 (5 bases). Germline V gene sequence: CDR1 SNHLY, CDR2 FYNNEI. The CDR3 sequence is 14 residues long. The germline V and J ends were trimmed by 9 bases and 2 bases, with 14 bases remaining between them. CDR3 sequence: CASGQEAGNQPQHF. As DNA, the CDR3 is TGTGCCAGTGGACAAGAGGCAGGCAATCAGCCCCAGCATTTT.

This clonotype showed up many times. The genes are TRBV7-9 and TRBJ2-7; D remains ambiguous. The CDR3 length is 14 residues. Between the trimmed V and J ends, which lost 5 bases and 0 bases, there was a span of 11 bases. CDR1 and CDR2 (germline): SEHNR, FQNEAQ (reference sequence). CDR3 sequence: CASSPEISSYEQYF. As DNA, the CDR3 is TGTGCCAGCAGCCCAGAGATTAGCTCCTACGAGCAGTACTTC. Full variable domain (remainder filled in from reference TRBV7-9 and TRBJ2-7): DTGVSQNPRHKITKRGQNVTFRCDPISEHNRLYWYRQTLGQGPEFLTYFQNEAQLEKSRLLSDRFSAERPKGSFSTLEIQRTEQGDSAMYLCASSPEISSYEQYFGPGTRLTVT.

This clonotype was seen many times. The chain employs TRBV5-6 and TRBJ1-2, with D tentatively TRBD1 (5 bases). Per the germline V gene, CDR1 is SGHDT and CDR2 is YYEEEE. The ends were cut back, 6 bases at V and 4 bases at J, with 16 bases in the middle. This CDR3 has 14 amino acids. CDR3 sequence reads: CASIALGGSYGYTF. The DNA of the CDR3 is TGTGCCAGCATCGCACTGGGGGGTAGCTATGGCTACACCTTC.